The 17 T cell receptor beta chains below were found in one sample sequenced in a study of shared clonotypes between healthy human individuals. Some clones are missing from TCRdb's copy, which holds only in-frame ones; the method was immunoSEQ multiplex PCR. The repertoire has around 2.5 million clones, 80% to 95% of them found once; the top ten carry 0.35% to 0.45%. Input material: naive CD4+ T cells from PBMCs. Subset meaning: CD45RA+ positively selected. The source of these receptors is a man aged 18 to 30 in good health. Some clones in this sample may be carry-over from other donors' samples.

The V gene is TRBV14, the J gene TRBJ2-7; D unclear. V gave up 1 base and J gave up 1 base, with 8 bases separating them. The CDR3 runs to 14 residues. Germline CDR1 is SGHDN and CDR2 is FVKESK. The CDR3 DNA follows: TGTGCCAGCAGCCAAGTTCAGCTATCCTACGAGCAGTACTTC. This codes for CASSQVQLSYEQYF.

The CDR3 protein is CASSLALMWGYEVRNEKLFF. CDR3 DNA: TGTGCCAGCAGCTTAGCGCTAATGTGGGGTTACGAGGTCCGAAATGAAAAACTGTTTTTT. This chain connects TRBV7-4 to TRBJ1-4, with D uncertain. Germline V CDR1 and CDR2: SGHVT, SQSDAQ. The V end was cut by 0 bases, the J end by 5 bases, with 25 bases between. The CDR3 has 20 residues.

This clone appeared a single time. The chain links TRBV18 to TRBJ1-1; D remains ambiguous. Trimming took 3 bases from V and 1 from J, leaving 6 bases between them. From germline, CDR1 is KGHSH and CDR2 LQKENI. This CDR3 contains 13 residues. The CDR3 bases are TGTGCCAGCTCACCGGTCGAGAACACTGAAGCTTTCTTT. As protein: CASSPVENTEAFF.

The chain links TRBV27 to TRBJ2-7; 9 positions agree with TRBD1. Losses at the gene ends were 3 bases for V and 0 bases for J; bases not matched to a gene: 6. Germline CDR1 and CDR2: MNHEY and SMNVEV (reference sequence). This CDR3 comprises 16 residues. The CDR3 loop reads CASSLAGTGSSYEQYF. The DNA for the CDR3 is TGTGCCAGCAGTTTGGCCGGGACAGGGAGCTCCTACGAGCAGTACTTC.

J is TRBJ2-2 and V is TRBV7-9; 7 bases fit TRBD2. CDR3 size: 19 residues. From germline, CDR1 is SEHNR and CDR2 FQNEAQ (reference sequence). After removal of 0 bases from V and 4 bases from J, the junction contained 14 bases not matched to a gene. This CDR3 reads CASSLASTSRFMSTGELFF. CDR3 coding DNA: TGTGCCAGCAGCTTAGCTTCGACTAGCCGTTTTATGAGCACCGGGGAGCTGTTTTTT. The full variable domain, with the rest looked up from reference TRBV7-9 and TRBJ2-2, is DTGVSQNPRHKITKRGQNVTFRCDPISEHNRLYWYRQTLGQGPEFLTYFQNEAQLEKSRLLSDRFSAERPKGSFSTLEIQRTEQGDSAMYLCASSLASTSRFMSTGELFFGEGSRLTVL.

The chain uses TRBV9 and TRBJ2-7, with 9 bases identical to TRBD1. The V gene's germline CDR1 is SGDLS and CDR2 YYNGEE. With 2 bases clipped from V and 0 bases from J, the junction kept 6 bases outside the gene matches. The CDR3 sequence is 16 residues long. The CDR3 reads CASSVTGTGSSYEQYF. CDR3 nucleotides: TGTGCCAGCAGCGTCACCGGGACAGGGAGCTCCTACGAGCAGTACTTC. The variable domain in full, with the rest retrieved from reference TRBV9 and TRBJ2-7, is DSGVTQTPKHLITATGQRVTLRCSPRSGDLSVYWYQQSLDQGLQFLIQYYNGEERAKGNILERFSAQQFPDLHSELNLSSLELGDSALYFCASSVTGTGSSYEQYFGPGTRLTVT.

This chain uses TRBV6-6 with TRBJ2-3; no reliable D call. Trimming took 6 bases from V and 0 from J, leaving 4 bases between them. The germline V gene has CDR1 MNHNY and CDR2 SVGAGI (reference sequence). The CDR3 has 12 residues. As DNA, the CDR3 is TGTGCCAGCAGGGGGAGCACAGATACGCAGTATTTT. Residues: CASRGSTDTQYF.

The chain carries TRBV25-1 and TRBJ1-2; D may be TRBD1 (5 bases). Trimming removed 4 bases from V and 7 bases from J, with 19 bases in between. The germline V gene encodes CDR1 MGHDK and CDR2 SYGVNS. CDR3 length: 15 residues. The CDR3 reads CASSGPGDSSTGYTF. The CDR3 DNA reads TGTGCCAGCAGTGGCCCCGGGGACTCCAGTACTGGCTACACCTTC.

The rearrangement joins TRBV6-5 to TRBJ2-7; D not resolved. V shed 5 bases and J shed 2 bases, with 10 bases lying between them. The CDR3 is 13 residues long. Germline V gene sequence: CDR1 MNHEY, CDR2 SVGAGI. In DNA form, the CDR3 reads TGTGCCAGCAGTCCGACAAGACCCTACGAGCAGTACTTC. Residues: CASSPTRPYEQYF.

The table lists this clone with a count of one. Within the sample, other DNA sequences also encode this same CDR3. The V and J genes are TRBV5-5 and TRBJ2-3; 11 bases agree with TRBD2. This CDR3 has 16 residues. Germline V gene data show CDR1 as SGHKS and CDR2 as YYEKEE (reference sequence). V was pared by 4 bases and J by 2 bases, with 6 bases of the junction left unmatched. CDR3 loop: CASSPGTSGSTDTQYF. The CDR3 bases are TGTGCCAGCAGCCCAGGGACTAGCGGATCCACAGATACGCAGTATTTT.

This rearrangement joins TRBV11-2 to TRBJ1-2; 8 bases are shared with TRBD1. The germline V gene encodes CDR1 SGHAT and CDR2 FQNNGV. Trimming took 4 bases from V and 5 from J; bases not matched to a gene: 9. The CDR3 has 15 amino acids. CDR3 region: CASSSSRTGTYGYTF. CDR3 coding DNA: TGTGCCAGCAGCTCGAGTAGGACAGGGACGTATGGCTACACCTTC.

V gene TRBV6-1 combines with J gene TRBJ2-7; D may be TRBD2 (6 bases). V gave up 6 bases and J gave up 3 bases, with 12 bases separating them. This CDR3 has 13 amino acids. From germline, CDR1 is MNHNS and CDR2 SASEGT. This CDR3 is CASSPGVNYEQYF. DNA of the CDR3: TGTGCCAGCAGCCCGGGGGTGAACTACGAGCAGTACTTC.

This chain connects TRBV5-1 to TRBJ1-2, with a weak D call TRBD1 (5 bases). CDR1 SGHRS and CDR2 YFSETQ come from the germline V gene. This CDR3 region has 15 residues. V was pared by 0 bases and J by 6 bases, with 15 bases between. CDR3 region: CASSLALGGSNGYTF. The CDR3 DNA sequence: TGCGCCAGCAGCTTGGCTCTTGGGGGGTCGAATGGCTACACCTTC.

J is TRBJ2-1 and V is TRBV19; D possibly matches TRBD1 or TRBD2 (8 bases each). This CDR3 has 16 residues. Germline V lookup: CDR1 LNHDA, CDR2 SQIVND (reference sequence). Trimming left V 3 bases short and J 7 bases short, with 19 bases between. The CDR3 sequence: CASSIAGGQVRNEQFF. The CDR3, as DNA: TGTGCCAGTAGTATCGCGGGGGGACAGGTTCGGAATGAGCAGTTCTTC.

The chain joins TRBV7-2 to TRBJ1-2, with a possible D match to TRBD1 (6 bases). The germline CDR1 and CDR2 sequences are SGHTA and FQGNSA. CDR3 size: 12 residues. Trimming removed 2 bases from V and 8 bases from J, with 9 bases in between. The CDR3 loop is CASSLRGSGYTF. The CDR3 nucleotides read TGTGCCAGCAGCTTAAGGGGGAGCGGCTACACCTTC.

The chain uses TRBV5-1 and TRBJ2-7; weak D call: TRBD1 (6 bases). The germline gives CDR1 SGHRS, CDR2 YFSETQ. The CDR3 is 16 amino acids. V was cut by 0 bases and J by 5 bases, with 18 bases left in between. The CDR3 is CASSLEMGRGADEQYF. CDR3 sequence (DNA): TGCGCCAGCAGCTTGGAGATGGGCAGGGGAGCCGACGAGCAGTACTTC.

The rearrangement links TRBV6-1 to TRBJ2-7, with D maybe TRBD1 (5 bases). CDR1 is MNHNS, CDR2 SASEGT, per germline. V lost 5 bases, J lost 7 bases, and 9 bases lay in between. This CDR3 is 11 amino acids long. The CDR3, as DNA: TGTGCCAGCAGTTACGCAGGGGAGCAGTACTTC. Amino acid sequence: CASSYAGEQYF.